This T cell receptor beta chain is drawn from a study of cytomegalovirus exposure and HLA in healthy donors. Study results and limitations: The study found most TCR sequences rare, yet found some public TCRs in many donors.

This clone showed up just a few times. As yet, its antigen is unknown. Vbeta (60) and Jbeta (13) primers were used in the PCR. Assay: immunoSEQ multiplex PCR; the TCRdb copy retains only in-frame clones and omits some. The table has some 130,000 clones, 8.5% to 10% seen once. Sequencing was carried out using PBMCs. The receptor's source is a man aged 45 to 65 in good health and CMV-seronegative.

CDR3: CASGMGATNEKLFF. DNA of the CDR3: TGCGCCAGCGGCATGGGAGCAACTAATGAAAAACTGTTTTTT. This chain joins TRBV5-1 and TRBJ1-4; no reliable D call. The CDR3 contains 14 residues. Trimming pared 7 bases from V and 0 bases from J, leaving 10 bases between. Germline CDR1 and CDR2: SGHRS and YFSETQ.